The source of this T cell receptor beta chain is a study of cytomegalovirus exposure and HLA in healthy donors. On the study more broadly: Early released data had tens of millions of unique TCRs, all coming from HLA-typed donors. Findings and limits, study-wide: Some V segments could not be told apart, so they were left out, TRBV6-2 and TRBV6-3 among them. Reported findings show TCR beta sequences accurately forecast HLA-A and HLA-B alleles in most subjects.

As regards this clone: Its antigen is unidentified.

Both 60 Vbeta primers and 13 Jbeta primers went into the PCR. Profiled with immunoSEQ multiplex PCR; TCRdb holds only in-frame clones, not every one. This sample yields hundreds of thousands of clones, of which about 80% are seen a single time; around 2.9% belongs to the top ten. Germline values: CDR1 SGHTA, CDR2 FQGNSA. Germline trimming cut 1 base from V and 6 bases from J; bases unmatched to any gene: 7. The CDR3 sequence is 15 residues long. The J gene is TRBJ2-7, the V gene TRBV7-2, with TRBD1 matching over 9 bases. The TCR was taken from a woman aged 55-70 years in good health and CMV-seropositive. Sequenced material: PBMCs. This CDR3 is CASSLGYRGQGEQYF. CDR3 sequence (DNA): TGTGCCAGCAGCTTAGGGTACAGGGGGCAGGGCGAGCAGTACTTC.